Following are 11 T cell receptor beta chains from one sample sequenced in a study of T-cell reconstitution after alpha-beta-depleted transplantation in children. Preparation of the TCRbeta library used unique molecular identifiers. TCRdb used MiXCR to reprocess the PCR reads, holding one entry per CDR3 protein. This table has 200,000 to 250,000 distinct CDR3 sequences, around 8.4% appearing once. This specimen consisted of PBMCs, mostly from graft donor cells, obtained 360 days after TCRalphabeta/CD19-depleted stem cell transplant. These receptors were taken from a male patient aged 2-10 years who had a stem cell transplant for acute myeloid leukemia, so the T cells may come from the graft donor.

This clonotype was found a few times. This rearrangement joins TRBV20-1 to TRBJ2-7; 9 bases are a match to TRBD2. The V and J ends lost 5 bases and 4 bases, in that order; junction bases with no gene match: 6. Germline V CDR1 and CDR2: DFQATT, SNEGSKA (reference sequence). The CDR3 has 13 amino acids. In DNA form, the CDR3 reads TGCAGTGCTTCCTCTAGCGGGATTTACGAGCAGTACTTC. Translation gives CSASSSGIYEQYF.

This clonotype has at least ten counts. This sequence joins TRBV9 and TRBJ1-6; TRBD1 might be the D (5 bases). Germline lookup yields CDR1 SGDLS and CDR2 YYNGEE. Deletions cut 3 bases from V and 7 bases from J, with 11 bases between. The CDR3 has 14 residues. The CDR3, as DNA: TGTGCCAGCAGCGCCCAAGGGGAGAATTCACCCCTCCACTTT. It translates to CASSAQGENSPLHF.

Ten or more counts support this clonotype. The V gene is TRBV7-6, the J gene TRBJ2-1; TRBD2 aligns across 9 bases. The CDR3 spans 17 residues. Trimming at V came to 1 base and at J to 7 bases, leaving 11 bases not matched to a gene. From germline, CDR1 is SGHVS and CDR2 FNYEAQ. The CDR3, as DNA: TGTGCCAGCAGCTTAGGCGGGCTAGGACTAGCGCGGAATGAGCAGTTCTTC. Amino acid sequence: CASSLGGLGLARNEQFF. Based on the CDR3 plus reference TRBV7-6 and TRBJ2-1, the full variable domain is GAGVSQSPRYKVTKRGQDVALRCDPISGHVSLYWYRQALGQGPEFLTYFNYEAQQDKSGLPNDRFSAERPEGSISTLTIQRTEQRDSAMYRCASSLGGLGLARNEQFFGPGTRLTVL.

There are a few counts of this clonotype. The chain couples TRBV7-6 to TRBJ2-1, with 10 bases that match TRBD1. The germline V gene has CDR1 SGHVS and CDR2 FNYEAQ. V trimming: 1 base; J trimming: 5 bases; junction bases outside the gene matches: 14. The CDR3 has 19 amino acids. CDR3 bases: TGTGCCAGCAGCTTAGTTTTACGGGACAGGGGCGGGGCAAACAATGAGCAGTTCTTC. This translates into CASSLVLRDRGGANNEQFF.

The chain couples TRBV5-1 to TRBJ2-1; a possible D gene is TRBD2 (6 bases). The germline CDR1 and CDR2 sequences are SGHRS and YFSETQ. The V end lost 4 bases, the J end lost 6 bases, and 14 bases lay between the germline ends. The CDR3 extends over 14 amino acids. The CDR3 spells CASSLRTNGNEQFF. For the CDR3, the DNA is TGCGCCAGCAGCCTACGGACTAACGGCAATGAGCAGTTCTTC.

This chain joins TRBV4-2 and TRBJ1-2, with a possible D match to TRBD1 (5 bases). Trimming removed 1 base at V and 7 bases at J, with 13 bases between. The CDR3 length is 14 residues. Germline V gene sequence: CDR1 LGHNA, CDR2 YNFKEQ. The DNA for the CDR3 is TGTGCCAGCAGCCAAGGAGCCAGGGAGGTTGGCTACACCTTC. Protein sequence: CASSQGAREVGYTF.

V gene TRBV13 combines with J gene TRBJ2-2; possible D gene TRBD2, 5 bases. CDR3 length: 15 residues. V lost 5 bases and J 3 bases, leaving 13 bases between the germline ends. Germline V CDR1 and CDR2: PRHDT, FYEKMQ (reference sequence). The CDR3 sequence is CASSHSRTYTGELFF. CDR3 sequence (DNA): TGTGCCAGCAGCCACTCCAGGACTTACACCGGGGAGCTGTTTTTT.

CDR3 sequence: CASSQIAGEQYF. As DNA, the CDR3 is TGTGCCAGCAGCCAGATAGCGGGGGAGCAGTACTTC. The chain carries TRBV4-2 and TRBJ2-7; TRBD2 aligns across 8 bases. The length of the CDR3 is 12 residues. CDR1 and CDR2 (germline): LGHNA, YNFKEQ. V shed 3 bases, J shed 7 bases, and the junction held 2 bases outside the gene matches.

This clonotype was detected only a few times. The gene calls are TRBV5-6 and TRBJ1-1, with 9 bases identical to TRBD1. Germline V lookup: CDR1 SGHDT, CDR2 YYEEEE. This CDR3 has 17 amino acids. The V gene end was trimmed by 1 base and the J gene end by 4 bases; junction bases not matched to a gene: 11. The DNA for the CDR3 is TGTGCCAGCAGCTTGTCGTTCTGGACAGGGGTTTTCACTGAAGCTTTCTTT. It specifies CASSLSFWTGVFTEAFF.

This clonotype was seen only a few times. In DNA, the CDR3 is TGCGCCAGCAGCCAGCGGGCAGCGGGGGGCCGACCTCGGGAGCAGTTCTTC. Translated, it gives CASSQRAAGGRPREQFF. The rearrangement links TRBV4-1 to TRBJ2-1, with TRBD2 identical over 9 bases. V trimming: 3 bases; J trimming: 10 bases; junction bases outside the gene matches: 16. The germline V gene has CDR1 MGHRA and CDR2 YSYEKL. CDR3 length: 17 residues.

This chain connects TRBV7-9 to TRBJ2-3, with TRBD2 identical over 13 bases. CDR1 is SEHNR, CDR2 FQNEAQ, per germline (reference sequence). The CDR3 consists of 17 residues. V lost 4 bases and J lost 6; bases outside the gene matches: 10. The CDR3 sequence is CASSSPGTSGKRDTQYF. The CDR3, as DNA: TGTGCCAGCAGCTCCCCCGGGACTAGCGGGAAAAGGGATACGCAGTATTTT.